This T cell receptor beta chain originates from a study of cytotoxic CD8 clonotypes in ibrutinib-treated CLL. Whole-study results and caveats: Having risen at ibrutinib response, clonality had fallen back toward baseline by progression.

The method was immunoSEQ multiplex PCR; TCRdb's version includes in-frame clones alone and lacks a portion of them. Altogether around 250,000 clones are present, roughly 70% being singletons, with the ten largest covering less than 20%. Libraries of TCR beta were made from approximately 2 micrograms of genomic DNA that came from cryopreserved PBMCs. Germline CDR1 reads SNHLY; CDR2 reads FYNNEI. V lost 6 bases to trimming and J lost 4 bases, with 9 bases between them. The CDR3 extends over 12 amino acids. Points on this clone: The antigen remains unidentified.

This receptor was taken from a human donor with chronic lymphocytic leukemia. The sample here was PBMCs, taken after 24 months of ibrutinib treatment. The chain links TRBV2 to TRBJ1-2; D is unresolved. CDR3 residues: CASSPDIYGYTF. DNA of the CDR3: TGTGCCAGCAGCCCCGACATCTATGGCTACACCTTC. The variable domain in full, completed from reference TRBV2 and TRBJ1-2, reads EPEVTQTPSHQVTQMGQEVILRCVPISNHLYFYWYRQILGQKVEFLVSFYNNEISEKSEIFDDQFSVERPDGSNFTLKIRSTKLEDSAMYFCASSPDIYGYTFGSGTRLTVV.